The rows below give T cell receptor beta chains drawn from one sample of a study of CD8+ T cells in alopecia areata. The repertoire was sequenced with immunoSEQ multiplex PCR; TCRdb's copy has only in-frame clones and lacks some. The sample has 70,000 or so clones; approximately 58% are singletons. Sample: CD8+ T cells sorted from blood, taken at week 0. The receptor set was obtained from a human donor with alopecia areata. Both conserved end residues are part of each CDR3. A D gene is named only where the DNA matches it firmly. Part of the rows lack a size; the others show once, few, many or a class for expanded clones.

TRBJ2-7,TRBD1,TRBV4-1,few,TGCGCCAGCAGCCAAGTGGGGACAGGGGGATACGAGCAGTACTTC,CASSQVGTGGYEQYF
TRBJ2-7,TRBD1,TRBV5-6,-,TGTGCCAGCAGCCAGGGGGTGTTAAAGACCGAGCAGTACTTC,CASSQGVLKTEQYF
TRBJ1-4,TRBD1,TRBV28,many,TGTGCCAGCAGTTCACAGGGGGCTTGGGAAAAACTGTTTTTT,CASSSQGAWEKLFF
TRBJ2-7,-,TRBV28,few,TGTGCCAGCAGCAACACAGGGAGCTCCTACGAGCAGTACTTC,CASSNTGSSYEQYF
TRBJ2-7,-,TRBV5-1,-,TGCGCCAGCAGGGACTCCAACGAGCAGTACTTC,CASRDSNEQYF
TRBJ2-1,-,TRBV9,-,TGTGCCAGCAGCGCATTCGTAGGTAGTGAGCAGTTCTTC,CASSAFVGSEQFF
TRBJ2-1,-,TRBV29-1,few,TGCAGCGTTGAAGCATTCCAGGCGGGTGAGCAGTTCTTC,CSVEAFQAGEQFF
TRBJ2-3,TRBD1,TRBV10-3,many,TGTGCCATCAGATCCGGGACAGGGGAAACAGATACGCAGTATTTT,CAIRSGTGETDTQYF
TRBJ1-1,-,TRBV27,-,TGTGCCAGCTATTCCCTCAGCGACACTGAAGCTTTCTTT,CASYSLSDTEAFF
TRBJ2-3,-,TRBV6-1,-,TGTGCCAGCAGTGTAGGGTCCGCCCCAGATACGCAGTATTTT,CASSVGSAPDTQYF
TRBJ2-7,-,TRBV29-1,-,TGCAGCGTTGAAGGCGAACAGAACTCCTACGAGCAGTACTTC,CSVEGEQNSYEQYF
TRBJ2-5,-,TRBV13,-,TGTGCCAGCAGCTTATCCGAGATACAAGAGACCCAGTACTTC,CASSLSEIQETQYF
TRBJ2-2,-,TRBV27,-,TGTGCCAGCAGTTTCGGCACCGGGGAGCTGTTTTTT,CASSFGTGELFF
TRBJ2-3,TRBD1,TRBV29-1,few,TGCAGCGTTTCGGCCCAGGGGGATACAGATACGCAGTATTTT,CSVSAQGDTDTQYF
TRBJ2-7,-,TRBV9,few,TGTGCCAGCAGCGTCAGCGCGGGGTCAACCAACGAGCAGTACTTC,CASSVSAGSTNEQYF
TRBJ2-4,-,TRBV15,-,TGTGCCACCAGCAGAGATCTAGGCTCTGAAAACATTCAGTACTTC,CATSRDLGSENIQYF
TRBJ2-4,TRBD1,TRBV28,-,TGTGCCAGCACCCCCCGACAGGGCCAAAACATTCAGTACTTC,CASTPRQGQNIQYF
TRBJ2-3,-,TRBV5-1,-,TGCGCCAGCAGCTCCCTTGGACTTCCCGACTATAGCACAGATACGCAGTATTTT,CASSSLGLPDYSTDTQYF
TRBJ2-7,-,TRBV30,-,TGTGCCTGGGGGGAACAGTCCGGCGAGCAGTACTTC,CAWGEQSGEQYF
TRBJ2-7,-,TRBV11-2,-,TGTGCCAGCAGCTCCATAAATTCCTACGAGCAGTACTTC,CASSSINSYEQYF
TRBJ2-1,-,TRBV29-1,few,TGCAGCGTTGAACATACTAGCTTCAATGAGCAGTTCTTC,CSVEHTSFNEQFF
TRBJ1-6,-,TRBV27,-,TGTGCCAGCAGTTTTGGGGGGGCTAATTCACCCCTCCACTTT,CASSFGGANSPLHF
TRBJ2-7,-,TRBV29-1,few,TGCAGCGTTTGGACATGGGGGGCTTACGAGCAGTACTTC,CSVWTWGAYEQYF